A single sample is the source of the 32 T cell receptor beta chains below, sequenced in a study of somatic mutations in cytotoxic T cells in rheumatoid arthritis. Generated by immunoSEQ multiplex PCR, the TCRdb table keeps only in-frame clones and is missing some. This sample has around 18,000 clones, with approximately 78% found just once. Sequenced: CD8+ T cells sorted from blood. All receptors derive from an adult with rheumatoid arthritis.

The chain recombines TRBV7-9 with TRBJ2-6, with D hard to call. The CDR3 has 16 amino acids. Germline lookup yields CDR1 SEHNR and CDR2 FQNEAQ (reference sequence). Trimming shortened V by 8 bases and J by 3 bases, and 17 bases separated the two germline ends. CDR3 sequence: CASLTPPRFGANVLTF. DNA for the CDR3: TGTGCCAGCCTTACCCCACCGAGGTTTGGGGCCAACGTCCTGACTTTC.

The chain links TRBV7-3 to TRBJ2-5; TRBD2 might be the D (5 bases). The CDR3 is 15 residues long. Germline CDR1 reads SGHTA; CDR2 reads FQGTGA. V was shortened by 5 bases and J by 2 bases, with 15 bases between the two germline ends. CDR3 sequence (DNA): TGTGCCAGCAGCCCATCGGCCGGGATTCAAGAGACCCAGTACTTC. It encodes CASSPSAGIQETQYF.

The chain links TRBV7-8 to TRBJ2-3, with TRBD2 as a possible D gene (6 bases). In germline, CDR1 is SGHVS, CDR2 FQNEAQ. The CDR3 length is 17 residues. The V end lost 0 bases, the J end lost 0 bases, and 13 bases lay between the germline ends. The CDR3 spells CASSLAGGTGSTDTQYF. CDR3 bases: TGTGCCAGCAGCTTAGCTGGTGGGACTGGTAGCACAGATACGCAGTATTTT. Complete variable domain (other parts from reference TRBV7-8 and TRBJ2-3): GAGVSQSPRYKVAKRGQDVALRCDPISGHVSLFWYQQALGQGPEFLTYFQNEAQLDKSGLPSDRFFAERPEGSVSTLKIQRTQQEDSAVYLCASSLAGGTGSTDTQYFGPGTRLTVL.

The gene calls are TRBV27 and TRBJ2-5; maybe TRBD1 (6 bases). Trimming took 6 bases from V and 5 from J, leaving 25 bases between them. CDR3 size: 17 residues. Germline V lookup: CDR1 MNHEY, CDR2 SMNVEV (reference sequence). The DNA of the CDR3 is TGTGCCAGCAGACCCCAGGGGACGGGTTTTGCGTCGGAGACCCAGTACTTC. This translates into CASRPQGTGFASETQYF.

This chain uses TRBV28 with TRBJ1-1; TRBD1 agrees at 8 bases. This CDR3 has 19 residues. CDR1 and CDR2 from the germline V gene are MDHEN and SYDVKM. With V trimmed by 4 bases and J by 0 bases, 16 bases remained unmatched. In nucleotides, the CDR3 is TGTGCCAGCAGTTACGGGCCGGACAGGGCAGATCTTCTGAACACTGAAGCTTTCTTT. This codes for CASSYGPDRADLLNTEAFF.

The CDR3 here is CASSARDRVFDEQYF. CDR3 sequence (DNA): TGTGCCAGCAGCGCCCGGGACAGGGTATTTGACGAGCAGTACTTC. This sequence joins TRBV9 and TRBJ2-7; 9 positions agree with TRBD1. The CDR3 contains 15 residues. Germline lookup yields CDR1 SGDLS and CDR2 YYNGEE. The V and J ends lost 3 bases and 5 bases, in that order; junction bases with no gene match: 9.

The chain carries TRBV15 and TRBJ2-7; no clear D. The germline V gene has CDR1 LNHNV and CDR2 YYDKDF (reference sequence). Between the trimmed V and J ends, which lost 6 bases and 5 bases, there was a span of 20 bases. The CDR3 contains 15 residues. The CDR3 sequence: CATSPRTQSLNEQYF. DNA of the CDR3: TGTGCCACCAGTCCTCGTACTCAGAGTTTAAACGAGCAGTACTTC.

Written as DNA, the CDR3 is TGTGCCAGCAGTGAAGCCTCCGGGACGCAATACGAGCAGTACTTC. Its translation: CASSEASGTQYEQYF. The chain links TRBV6-1 to TRBJ2-7; D might be TRBD1 or TRBD2, each matching 5 bases. Germline assignment: CDR1 MNHNS and CDR2 SASEGT. This CDR3 is 15 amino acids long. Trimming took 0 bases from V and 4 from J, leaving 13 bases between them.

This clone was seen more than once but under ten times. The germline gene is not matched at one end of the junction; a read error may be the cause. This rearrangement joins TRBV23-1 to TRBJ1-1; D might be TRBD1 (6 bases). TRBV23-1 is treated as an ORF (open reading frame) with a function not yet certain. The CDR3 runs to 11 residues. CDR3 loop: CASSEPRDTLF. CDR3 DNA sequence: TGCGCCAGCAGCGAGCCTCGGGACACCCTATTT.

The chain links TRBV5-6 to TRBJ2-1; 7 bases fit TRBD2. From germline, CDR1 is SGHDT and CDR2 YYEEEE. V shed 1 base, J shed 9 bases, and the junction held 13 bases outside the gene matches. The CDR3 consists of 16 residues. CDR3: CASSLSGTLRGGEQFF. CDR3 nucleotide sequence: TGTGCCAGCAGCTTGAGCGGGACTCTACGTGGAGGTGAGCAGTTCTTC.

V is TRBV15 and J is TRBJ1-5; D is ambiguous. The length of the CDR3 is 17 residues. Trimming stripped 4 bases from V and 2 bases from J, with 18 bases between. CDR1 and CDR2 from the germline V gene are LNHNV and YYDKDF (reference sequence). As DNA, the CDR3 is TGTGCCACCAGCATGGACCCGACCACCCGGGGCAATCAGCCCCAGCATTTT. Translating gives CATSMDPTTRGNQPQHF.

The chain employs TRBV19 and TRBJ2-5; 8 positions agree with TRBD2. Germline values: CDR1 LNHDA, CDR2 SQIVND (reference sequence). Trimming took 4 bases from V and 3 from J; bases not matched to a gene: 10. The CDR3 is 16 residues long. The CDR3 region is CASSTPWVAGKETQYF. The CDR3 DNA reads TGTGCCAGTAGTACCCCTTGGGTAGCGGGGAAAGAGACCCAGTACTTC.

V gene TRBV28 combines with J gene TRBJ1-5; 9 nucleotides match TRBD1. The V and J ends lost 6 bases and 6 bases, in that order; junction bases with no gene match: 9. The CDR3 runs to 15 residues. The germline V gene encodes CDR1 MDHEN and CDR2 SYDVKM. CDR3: CASRETGGGGQPQHF. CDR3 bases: TGTGCCAGCAGGGAGACAGGGGGGGGAGGTCAGCCCCAGCATTTT.

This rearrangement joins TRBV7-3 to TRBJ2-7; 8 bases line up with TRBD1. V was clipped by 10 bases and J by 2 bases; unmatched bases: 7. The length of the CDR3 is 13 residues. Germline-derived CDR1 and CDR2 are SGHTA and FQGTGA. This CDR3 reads CANRDRSPYEQYF. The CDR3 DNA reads TGTGCCAACCGGGACAGGTCCCCCTACGAGCAGTACTTC.

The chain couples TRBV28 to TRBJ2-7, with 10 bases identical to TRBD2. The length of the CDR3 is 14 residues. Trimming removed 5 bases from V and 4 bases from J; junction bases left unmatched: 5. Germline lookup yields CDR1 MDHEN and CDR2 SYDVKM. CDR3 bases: TGTGCCAGCAGTCCACGGACTAGCGGTTACGAGCAGTACTTC. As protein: CASSPRTSGYEQYF.

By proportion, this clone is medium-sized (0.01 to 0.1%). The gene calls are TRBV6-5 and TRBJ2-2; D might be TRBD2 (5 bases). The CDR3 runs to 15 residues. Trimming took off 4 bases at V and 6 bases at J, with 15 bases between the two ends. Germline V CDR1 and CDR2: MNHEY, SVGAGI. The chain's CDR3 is CASSLGDRVSGELFF. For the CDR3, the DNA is TGTGCCAGCAGTTTGGGAGACCGGGTTTCCGGGGAGCTGTTTTTT.

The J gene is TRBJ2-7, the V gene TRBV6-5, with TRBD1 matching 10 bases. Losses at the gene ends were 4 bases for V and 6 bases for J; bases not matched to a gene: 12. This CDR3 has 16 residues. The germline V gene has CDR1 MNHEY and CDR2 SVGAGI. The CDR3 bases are TGTGCCAGCAGTTCAATGCCCGGGACAGGGGCCCGCGAGCAGTACTTC. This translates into CASSSMPGTGAREQYF.

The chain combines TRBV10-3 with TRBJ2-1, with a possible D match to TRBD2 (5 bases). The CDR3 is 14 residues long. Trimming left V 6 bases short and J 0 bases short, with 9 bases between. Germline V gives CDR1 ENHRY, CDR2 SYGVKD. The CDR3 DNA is TGTGCCATCAGAGCGGCAGTCTCCTACAATGAGCAGTTCTTC. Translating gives CAIRAAVSYNEQFF.

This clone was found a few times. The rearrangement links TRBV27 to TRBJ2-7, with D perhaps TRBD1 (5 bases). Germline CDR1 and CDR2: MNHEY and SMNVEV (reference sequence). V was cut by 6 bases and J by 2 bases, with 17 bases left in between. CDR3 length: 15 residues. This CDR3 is CASRRGSASTYEQYF. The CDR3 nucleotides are TGTGCCAGCAGAAGGGGATCCGCGTCCACCTACGAGCAGTACTTC.

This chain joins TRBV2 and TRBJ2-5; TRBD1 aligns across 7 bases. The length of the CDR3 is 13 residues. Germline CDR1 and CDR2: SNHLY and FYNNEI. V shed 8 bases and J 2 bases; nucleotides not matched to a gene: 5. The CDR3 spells CASGRDSQETQYF. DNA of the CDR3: TGTGCCAGCGGCCGGGACAGTCAAGAGACCCAGTACTTC.

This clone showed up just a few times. CDR3 region: CASSWGGLSYEQYF. For the CDR3, the DNA is TGTGCCAGCAGCTGGGGGGGCCTCTCCTACGAGCAGTACTTC. This chain uses TRBV5-6 with TRBJ2-7, with D perhaps matching TRBD2 (7 bases). The CDR3 runs 14 residues. CDR1 is SGHDT and CDR2 is YYEEEE in the germline V gene. Trimming left V 3 bases short and J 0 bases short, with 10 bases between.

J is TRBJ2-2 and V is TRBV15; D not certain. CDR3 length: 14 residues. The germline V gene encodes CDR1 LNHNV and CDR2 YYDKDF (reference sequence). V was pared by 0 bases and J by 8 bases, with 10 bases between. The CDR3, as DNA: TGTGCCACCAGCAGAGATTGGGGTTTTGGGGAGCTGTTTTTT. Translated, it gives CATSRDWGFGELFF.

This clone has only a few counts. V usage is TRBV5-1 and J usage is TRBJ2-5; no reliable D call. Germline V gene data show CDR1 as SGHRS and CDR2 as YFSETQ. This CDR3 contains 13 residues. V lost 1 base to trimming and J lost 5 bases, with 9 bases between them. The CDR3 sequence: CASSLFERETQYF. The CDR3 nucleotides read TGCGCCAGCAGCTTGTTTGAAAGGGAGACCCAGTACTTC. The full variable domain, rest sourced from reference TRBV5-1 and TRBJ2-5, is KAGVTQTPRYLIKTRGQQVTLSCSPISGHRSVSWYQQTPGQGLQFLFEYFSETQRNKGNFPGRFSGRQFSNSRSEMNVSTLELGDSALYLCASSLFERETQYFGPGTRLLVL.

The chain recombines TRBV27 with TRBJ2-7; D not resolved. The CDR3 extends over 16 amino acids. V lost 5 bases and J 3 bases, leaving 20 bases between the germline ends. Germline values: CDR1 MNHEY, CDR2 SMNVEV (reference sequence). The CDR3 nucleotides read TGTGCCAGCAGTAAGATTCCGATCAGGCGCGACTACGAGCAGTACTTC. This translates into CASSKIPIRRDYEQYF.

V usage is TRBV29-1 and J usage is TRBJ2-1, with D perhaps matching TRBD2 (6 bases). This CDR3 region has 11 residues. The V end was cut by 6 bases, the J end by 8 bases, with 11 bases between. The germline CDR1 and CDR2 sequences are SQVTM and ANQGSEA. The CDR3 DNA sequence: TGCAGCGTGGAGGGAATCTATGAGCAGTTCTTC. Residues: CSVEGIYEQFF.

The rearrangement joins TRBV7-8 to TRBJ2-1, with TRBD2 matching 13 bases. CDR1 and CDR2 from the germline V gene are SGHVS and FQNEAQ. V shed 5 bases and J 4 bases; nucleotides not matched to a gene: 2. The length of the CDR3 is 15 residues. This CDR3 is CASSRTSGGYNEQFF. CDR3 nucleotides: TGTGCCAGCAGCCGGACTAGCGGGGGATACAATGAGCAGTTCTTC.

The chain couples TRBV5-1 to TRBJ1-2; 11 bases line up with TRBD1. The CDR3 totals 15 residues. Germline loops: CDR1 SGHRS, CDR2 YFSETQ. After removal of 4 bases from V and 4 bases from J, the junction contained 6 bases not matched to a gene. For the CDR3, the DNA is TGCGCCAGCAGCCCGGAGGGACAGGGGGGCTATGGCTACACCTTC. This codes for CASSPEGQGGYGYTF.

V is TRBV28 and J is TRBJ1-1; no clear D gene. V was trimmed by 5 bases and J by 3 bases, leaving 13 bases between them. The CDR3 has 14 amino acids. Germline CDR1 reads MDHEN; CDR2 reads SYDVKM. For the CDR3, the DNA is TGTGCCAGCAGTCTTCGGGGTTGGGACACTGAAGCTTTCTTT. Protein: CASSLRGWDTEAFF.

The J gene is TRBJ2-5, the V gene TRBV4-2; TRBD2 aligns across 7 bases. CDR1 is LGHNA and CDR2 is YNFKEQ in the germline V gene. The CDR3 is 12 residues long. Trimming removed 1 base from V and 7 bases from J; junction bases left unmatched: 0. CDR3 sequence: CASSQGGGTQYF. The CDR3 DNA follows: TGTGCCAGCAGCCAAGGGGGGGGGACCCAGTACTTC.

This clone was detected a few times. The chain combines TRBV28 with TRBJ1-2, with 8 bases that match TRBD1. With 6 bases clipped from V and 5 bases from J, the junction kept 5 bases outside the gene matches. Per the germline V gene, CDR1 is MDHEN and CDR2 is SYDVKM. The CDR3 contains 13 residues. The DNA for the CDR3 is TGTGCCAGCAGGGGACAGGCCTATTATGGCTACACCTTC. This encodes CASRGQAYYGYTF.

The CDR3 spells CASSLVGGAGYGYTF. The CDR3 DNA reads TGTGCCAGCAGCTTAGTTGGGGGGGCCGGCTATGGCTACACCTTC. The genes are TRBV13 and TRBJ1-2; a possible D gene is TRBD1 (6 bases). Germline CDR1 and CDR2: PRHDT and FYEKMQ (reference sequence). The CDR3 totals 15 residues. Trimming took 1 base from V and 4 from J, leaving 13 bases between them.

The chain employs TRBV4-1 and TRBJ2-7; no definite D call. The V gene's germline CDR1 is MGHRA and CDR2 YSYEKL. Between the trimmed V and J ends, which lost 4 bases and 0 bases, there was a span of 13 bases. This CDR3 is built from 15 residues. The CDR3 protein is CASSPRLSGSYEQYF. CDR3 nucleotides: TGCGCCAGCAGCCCTCGCCTTTCAGGCTCCTACGAGCAGTACTTC.